This T cell receptor (beta chain) stems from a study of cytomegalovirus exposure and HLA in healthy donors. Details on this clone: Its antigen remains unidentified.

The V end was cut by 5 bases, the J end by 12 bases, with 19 bases between. The germline CDR1 and CDR2 sequences are SGHAT and FQNNGV. The length of the CDR3 is 13 residues. The PCR used 60 Vbeta and 13 Jbeta primers. The protocol was immunoSEQ multiplex PCR, while the TCRdb copy is restricted to in-frame clones and leaves out a portion. The sample data list more than 75,000 clones. Regarding the study as a whole: Beyond CMV serostatus, there was no information to go on about immune exposure. In vitro experiments confirmed that a few CMV-associated chains were specific for CMV antigens. Follow-up analysis found HLA locus-dependent TCR association rates, highest for DRB1 and lowest for HLA-C. An analysis done earlier found most TCR beta V segments productive about 87% or about 30% of the time.

V gene TRBV11-2 combines with J gene TRBJ1-2, with D perhaps matching TRBD1 (6 bases). Sequences were obtained from PBMCs. This clonotype was obtained from a man between 45 and 60 years old in good health and CMV-seropositive. DNA for the CDR3: TGTGCCAGCAGCCGCACCACCAAACAGGGAAACACCTTC. This gives the protein CASSRTTKQGNTF.